This TCR beta chain stems from a study of regulatory T cells in long-lasting Graves disease. The time point denotes: newly diagnosed GD, antithyroid drugs for less than 3 months. Making the TCR library involved RNA that had been extracted from PBMCs. Libraries of TCR beta came from iRepertoire HTBI primers plus Arm-PCR of CDR3 regions. A single record per CDR3 protein comes from TCRdb applying MiXCR to the multiplex PCR reads. The repertoire holds under 300,000 distinct CDR3 sequences, with 20% to 25% as singletons. This clonotype occurred a few times. This specimen consisted of peripheral blood mononuclear cells (PBMCs), obtained at new diagnosis, from a patient treated with antithyroid drugs. This receptor was taken from a female donor with Graves disease.

The CDR3 DNA reads as TGTGCCAGTAGTAGTCAGGGGAACGAAAAACTGTTTTTT. Its translation: CASSSQGNEKLFF. The V gene is TRBV19, the J gene TRBJ1-4, with D tentatively TRBD1 (6 bases). The CDR3 covers 13 residues. Germline CDR1 and CDR2: LNHDA and SQIVND (reference sequence). V lost 4 bases and J lost 8, with 11 bases in between.